This T cell receptor (delta chain) appears in the sequencing data of a study of gamma-delta chains in newborns, infants, children (dated 2019 in TCRdb). Broadly, across the study: According to the study title, microbial exposure causes polyclonal expansion of innate gammadelta T cells right after birth. Right after human newborns were born, the researchers looked at the way microbial exposure shaped their populations of innate gammadelta T cells.

Details on this clone: The antigen this receptor binds is unknown. The record has no base qualities; no much larger clone is one base away.

CDR1 GEAIGNYY and CDR2 EKD are derived from the germline V gene. The CDR3, cysteine through phenylalanine, is 18 amino acids long. Only the CDR3 DNA stays, 54 bases, in frame from base 1. The trim is 0 bases for V and 0 bases for J, with a gap of 19 bases between the germline ends. This sample was sequenced with an Illumina MiSeq. Public reads were reanalyzed in TCRdb with CATT, and rows carrying the same DNA were merged afterwards. The sample table lists 9,200 or so delta-chain clones, roughly 20% of them with a count of one. The top ten clonotypes cover approximately 4% of the sample. The TCR comes from a child who was a newborn, infant or young child, either healthy, febrile or measles-vaccinated (not recorded which). The chain joins TRDV2 to TRDJ1, with a weak D call of TRDD3 (5 bases match). Sequenced: blood. The CDR3 protein sequence reads: CACDTVSARYSDTDKLIF. The nucleotide sequence is TGTGCCTGTGACACCGTATCGGCGCGATACTCGGACACCGATAAACTCATCTTT.